This TCR beta chain was identified during a study of cytomegalovirus exposure and HLA in healthy donors. Looking at the study overall: Later, an analysis reported that the 130 or so validation repertoires had used the same platform as the approximately 690 first-cohort repertoires. General study points: Listed as cytomegalovirus-associated were around 160 TCR beta chains.

Generated by immunoSEQ multiplex PCR, the TCRdb table keeps only in-frame clones and is missing some. The data show more than 90,000 clones, 80% to 90% seen once. A note on this clone: The antigen remains unidentified.

The sequencing sample was made of PBMCs. This receptor was taken from a man aged 18-30 years in good health and CMV-seropositive.

CDR3 protein: CASSFTTRTGGDGYTF. In nucleotides, the CDR3 is TGTGCCAGCAGCTTCACTACCAGGACAGGGGGGGATGGCTACACCTTC. The chain recombines TRBV7-2 with TRBJ1-2; 10 nucleotides align to TRBD1. Germline CDR1 and CDR2: SGHTA and FQGNSA. The CDR3 extends over 16 amino acids. The V gene end was trimmed by 3 bases and the J gene end by 6 bases; junction bases not matched to a gene: 10.